These 17 T cell receptor beta chains originate from one sample sequenced in a study of T cell responses to AZD1222 COVID-19 vaccine. Using immunoSEQ multiplex PCR, the repertoire was profiled, and TCRdb retains in-frame clones only, with some absent. The data contain roughly 96,000 clones, around 89% of them seen just once; the ten biggest clones take up around an eighth. Source: peripheral blood, taken 28 days after the second AZD1222 dose. Receptor source: an adult who received the AZD1222 COVID-19 vaccine.

The chain joins TRBV4-1 to TRBJ2-2; 10 nucleotides align to TRBD2. V shed 0 bases and J 7 bases; nucleotides not matched to a gene: 8. This CDR3 comprises 17 residues. CDR1 is MGHRA, CDR2 YSYEKL, per germline. The CDR3 DNA is TGCGCCAGCAGCCAAGATCTGCTAGCGGGAGCCGGCGGGGAGCTGTTTTTT. Its translation: CASSQDLLAGAGGELFF.

The chain links TRBV4-1 to TRBJ1-2; D gene ambiguous. Trimming removed 2 bases at V and 8 bases at J, with 21 bases between. This CDR3 contains 16 residues. From germline, CDR1 is MGHRA and CDR2 YSYEKL. CDR3: CASSQPLRRSDKGYTF. The CDR3 DNA sequence: TGCGCCAGCAGCCAACCGTTACGAAGAAGCGATAAAGGCTACACCTTC.

This chain links TRBV5-4 with TRBJ2-3; D is unresolved. The CDR3 covers 13 residues. V was pared by 3 bases and J by 2 bases, with 7 bases between. The germline V gene encodes CDR1 SGHNT and CDR2 YYREEE (reference sequence). CDR3 residues: CASSSPFTDTQYF. The CDR3, as DNA: TGTGCCAGCAGCTCCCCCTTCACAGATACGCAGTATTTT.

This clone was found once. The chain couples TRBV30 to TRBJ1-1; the D gene is possibly TRBD1 (5 bases). Germline lookup yields CDR1 GTSNPN and CDR2 SVGIG (reference sequence). V was pared by 4 bases and J by 6 bases, with 15 bases between. The CDR3 loop spans 13 amino acids. The CDR3 DNA is TGTGCCTGGACAGGGAATCGCCAAGCTGAAGCTTTCTTT. It specifies CAWTGNRQAEAFF.

J is TRBJ2-7 and V is TRBV5-1; D may match TRBD1 or TRBD2 (6 bases each). The CDR3 has 13 residues. Trimming stripped 4 bases from V and 4 bases from J, with 12 bases between. Per germline, CDR1 SGHRS and CDR2 YFSETQ. CDR3 DNA sequence: TGCGCCAGCAGCCCTATAGGGGGGTACGAGCAGTACTTC. Translating it yields CASSPIGGYEQYF. Full variable domain (remainder filled in from reference TRBV5-1 and TRBJ2-7): KAGVTQTPRYLIKTRGQQVTLSCSPISGHRSVSWYQQTPGQGLQFLFEYFSETQRNKGNFPGRFSGRQFSNSRSEMNVSTLELGDSALYLCASSPIGGYEQYFGPGTRLTVT.

This clone is a singleton in its sample. The rearrangement links TRBV3-1 (or the pseudogene TRBV3-2) to TRBJ1-3, with D unclear. Per germline, CDR1 LGHDT and CDR2 YNNKEL (reference sequence). The CDR3 runs 16 residues. V lost 3 bases to trimming and J lost 0 bases, with 12 bases between them. This CDR3 reads CASSHPLGSSGNTIYF. The CDR3 DNA reads as TGTGCCAGCAGCCACCCCCTTGGGAGCTCTGGAAACACCATATATTTT.

The V and J genes are TRBV10-3 and TRBJ1-1, with no clear D. The CDR3 is made up of 13 amino acids. Germline loops: CDR1 ENHRY, CDR2 SYGVKD. V was clipped by 7 bases and J by 0 bases, with 9 bases between them. In DNA, the CDR3 is TGTGCCATCACCCCCGGGGTGAACACTGAAGCTTTCTTT. Translating gives CAITPGVNTEAFF.

The chain is built from TRBV9 and TRBJ1-2; a weak D match, TRBD1 (5 bases). The CDR3 totals 13 residues. V was cut by 0 bases and J by 8 bases, with 11 bases left in between. Per germline, CDR1 SGDLS and CDR2 YYNGEE. CDR3 amino acids: CASSVAGRGGYTF. CDR3 bases: TGTGCCAGCAGCGTAGCTGGACGGGGCGGCTACACCTTC.

This clone was seen once. V gene TRBV7-9 combines with J gene TRBJ2-7; D might be TRBD1 or TRBD2, each matching 5 bases. The length of the CDR3 is 14 residues. Germline CDR1 is SEHNR and CDR2 is FQNEAQ (reference sequence). Trimming pared 3 bases from V and 2 bases from J, leaving 11 bases between. CDR3 coding DNA: TGTGCCAGCAGCTTGACACGGGGCACCTACGAGCAGTACTTC. Its translation is CASSLTRGTYEQYF. The whole variable domain, remainder taken from reference TRBV7-9 and TRBJ2-7, is DTGVSQNPRHKITKRGQNVTFRCDPISEHNRLYWYRQTLGQGPEFLTYFQNEAQLEKSRLLSDRFSAERPKGSFSTLEIQRTEQGDSAMYLCASSLTRGTYEQYFGPGTRLTVT.

The chain joins TRBV7-2 to TRBJ2-3; D is undetermined. With 5 bases removed from V and 7 bases from J, the gap between germline ends came to 13 bases. CDR1 and CDR2 from the germline V gene are SGHTA and FQGNSA. The CDR3 totals 13 residues. CDR3 in DNA: TGTGCCAGCAGCCCGTCAGCCTTACATACGCAGTATTTT. Translated: CASSPSALHTQYF.

The rearrangement uses TRBV21-1 and TRBJ2-1; TRBD2 is the table's D call, not checked against the DNA. TRBV21-1 is flagged as a pseudogene. The CDR3 runs 15 residues. CDR3 sequence (DNA): TGTGCCAGCAGCAACTCCCTAGCCCGATACAATGAGCAGTTCTTC. Protein: CASSNSLARYNEQFF.

This chain links TRBV5-1 with TRBJ1-6; 8 bases fit TRBD1. This CDR3 is built from 15 residues. CDR1 is SGHRS and CDR2 is YFSETQ in the germline V gene. The junction had 2 bases not matched to a gene; V was cut back by 3 bases and J by 3 bases. The CDR3 nucleotides are TGCGCCAGCAGCTCCGGACAGGGCTATAATTCACCCCTCCACTTT. It yields the protein CASSSGQGYNSPLHF.

CDR3 in amino acids: CATSDYRDSKNIQYF. CDR3 coding DNA: TGTGCCACCAGTGATTACCGGGACTCTAAAAACATTCAGTACTTC. This rearrangement joins TRBV24-1 to TRBJ2-4, with D maybe TRBD2 (6 bases). The CDR3 has 15 residues. In germline, CDR1 is KGHDR, CDR2 SFDVKD. With 2 bases removed from V and 4 bases from J, the gap between germline ends came to 11 bases.

The chain uses TRBV24-1 and TRBJ1-4; D remains ambiguous. The V end lost 9 bases, the J end lost 5 bases, and 15 bases lay between the germline ends. Germline V gene lookup returns CDR1 KGHDR and CDR2 SFDVKD. The CDR3 totals 14 residues. The CDR3 DNA reads as TGTGCCACCCCCGGACCGGATCAAAATGAAAAACTGTTTTTT. Translated: CATPGPDQNEKLFF.

V and J are TRBV9 and TRBJ1-1; D remains ambiguous. This CDR3 spans 15 amino acids. V was shortened by 1 base and J by 3 bases, with 13 bases between the two germline ends. Germline CDR1 and CDR2: SGDLS and YYNGEE. The CDR3 is CASSVSAGRDTEAFF. CDR3 nucleotides: TGTGCCAGCAGCGTATCGGCGGGAAGGGACACTGAAGCTTTCTTT.

The genes are TRBV19 and TRBJ1-2; perhaps TRBD1 as D (6 bases). Germline-derived CDR1 and CDR2 are LNHDA and SQIVND (reference sequence). The CDR3 consists of 15 residues. V was clipped by 0 bases and J by 5 bases, with 13 bases between them. This chain's CDR3 is CASSIDGQPSYGYTF. The DNA of the CDR3 is TGTGCCAGTAGTATAGATGGACAGCCCTCTTATGGCTACACCTTC.

The rearrangement uses TRBV15 and TRBJ1-6, with 9 bases identical to TRBD1. The CDR3 totals 17 residues. Germline V gene sequence: CDR1 LNHNV, CDR2 YYDKDF (reference sequence). V lost 1 base to trimming and J lost 7 bases; unmatched junction nucleotides: 8. CDR3 sequence reads: CATSRVPGQGTNSPLHF. The CDR3 DNA is TGTGCCACCAGCAGAGTCCCGGGACAGGGAACCAATTCACCCCTCCACTTT.